The 32 T cell receptor beta chains below were found in one sample sequenced in a study of T cell responses to AZD1222 COVID-19 vaccine. TCRdb's copy holds only in-frame clones and misses some; the assay was immunoSEQ multiplex PCR. Seen here are 150,000 to 190,000 clones, over 70% observed once, and the top ten hold roughly a tenth. Sequencing used peripheral blood, obtained 28 days after the second AZD1222 dose. Every receptor here comes from an adult who received the AZD1222 COVID-19 vaccine.

This clone was seen just once. The J gene is TRBJ1-5, the V gene TRBV10-3, with D perhaps matching TRBD1 (5 bases). Germline CDR1 ENHRY, CDR2 SYGVKD. The CDR3 runs 15 residues. Trimming removed 0 bases from V and 5 bases from J, with 11 bases in between. CDR3 DNA sequence: TGTGCCATCAGTGAGTCTAGGGACGGGGATCAGCCCCAGCATTTT. Translation: CAISESRDGDQPQHF.

This chain uses TRBV28 with TRBJ1-3, with 8 bases fitting TRBD1. The CDR3 is made up of 15 amino acids. The germline V gene encodes CDR1 MDHEN and CDR2 SYDVKM. Germline trimming cut 6 bases from V and 0 bases from J; bases unmatched to any gene: 4. CDR3 in DNA: TGTGCCAGCAGGACAGGGGATAACTCTGGAAACACCATATATTTT. This translates into CASRTGDNSGNTIYF. The whole variable domain, filled in from reference TRBV28 and TRBJ1-3, reads DVKVTQSSRYLVKRTGEKVFLECVQDMDHENMFWYRQDPGLGLRLIYFSYDVKMKEKGDIPEGYSVSREKKERFSLILESASTNQTSMYLCASRTGDNSGNTIYFGEGSWLTVV.

The chain combines TRBV18 with TRBJ2-7, with TRBD1 as a possible D gene (6 bases). The CDR3 is 13 amino acids. Per the germline V gene, CDR1 is KGHSH and CDR2 is LQKENI. Trimming took off 3 bases at V and 1 base at J, with 7 bases between the two ends. CDR3 DNA sequence: TGTGCCAGCTCACCCCAGGGGTCCTACGAGCAGTACTTC. Residues: CASSPQGSYEQYF.

The genes are TRBV7-2 and TRBJ2-1; 7 positions agree with TRBD2. The junction had 8 bases not matched to a gene; V was cut back by 5 bases and J by 4 bases. Germline-derived CDR1 and CDR2 are SGHTA and FQGNSA. This CDR3 contains 15 residues. CDR3 amino acids: CASSASSGDYNEQFF. CDR3 nucleotide sequence: TGTGCCAGCAGCGCGTCTAGCGGAGATTACAATGAGCAGTTCTTC.

The V call is TRBV5-1, the J call TRBJ2-7; 8 bases line up with TRBD1. This CDR3 spans 14 amino acids. Germline CDR1 and CDR2: SGHRS and YFSETQ. Trimming took 1 base from V and 6 from J; bases not matched to a gene: 6. CDR3 nucleotide sequence: TGCGCCAGCAGCTTGACAGGGGGTTTACTCGAGCAGTACTTC. It specifies CASSLTGGLLEQYF.

The chain combines TRBV24-1 with TRBJ2-2, with D tentatively TRBD1 (5 bases). Germline CDR1 is KGHDR and CDR2 is SFDVKD. This CDR3 comprises 15 residues. With 3 bases removed from V and 4 bases from J, the gap between germline ends came to 11 bases. For the CDR3, the DNA is TGTGCCACCAGTGATCAGGGTCTGGGCACCGGGGAGCTGTTTTTT. Translation: CATSDQGLGTGELFF.

CDR3 nucleotides: TGTGCCAGCAGCTCCCGGGACTTATTTAACAATGAGCAGTTCTTC. Protein: CASSSRDLFNNEQFF. The J gene is TRBJ2-1, the V gene TRBV7-6; tentative D call: TRBD2 (6 bases). The CDR3 loop spans 15 amino acids. V was clipped by 4 bases and J by 5 bases, with 15 bases between them. Germline CDR1 is SGHVS and CDR2 is FNYEAQ.

CDR3 sequence (DNA): TGTGCCAGCAGCTTAGAAGGGGAGGGCGGCTACACCTTC. Translating it yields CASSLEGEGGYTF. This chain joins TRBV7-2 and TRBJ1-2; tentatively, D is TRBD1 (5 bases). CDR1 and CDR2 from the germline V gene are SGHTA and FQGNSA. V was shortened by 1 base and J by 8 bases, with 11 bases between the two germline ends. The CDR3 extends over 13 amino acids.

In its sample, this clone was seen once. This chain joins TRBV29-1 and TRBJ2-4; D unclear. Per germline, CDR1 SQVTM and CDR2 ANQGSEA. There are 12 residues in the CDR3. Deletions cut 5 bases from V and 0 bases from J, with 5 bases between. For the CDR3, the DNA is TGCAGCGTTCCCGTAGCCAAAAACATTCAGTACTTC. Its translation: CSVPVAKNIQYF.

The chain employs TRBV6-2 or TRBV6-3 and TRBJ2-7; D may be TRBD2 (6 bases). Germline CDR1 MNHEY, CDR2 SVGEGT. CDR3 length: 13 amino acids. V lost 4 bases, J lost 9 bases, and 16 bases lay in between. The CDR3 is CASSSTPPRGQYF. The DNA of the CDR3 is TGTGCCAGCAGTTCCACCCCCCCGCGGGGGCAGTACTTC.

The V gene is TRBV30, the J gene TRBJ1-4; a weak D match, TRBD1 (6 bases). V was clipped by 0 bases and J by 10 bases, with 12 bases between them. Germline V CDR1 and CDR2: GTSNPN, SVGIG (reference sequence). This CDR3 is 13 amino acids long. The CDR3 spells CAWSVTGLGKLFF. CDR3 coding DNA: TGTGCCTGGAGTGTTACAGGGTTGGGAAAACTGTTTTTT.

The V and J genes are TRBV6-6 and TRBJ2-7; 14 bases match TRBD2. The CDR3 extends over 17 amino acids. Germline values: CDR1 MNHNY, CDR2 SVGAGI (reference sequence). With 5 bases clipped from V and 4 bases from J, the junction kept 10 bases outside the gene matches. The CDR3 DNA reads TGTGCCAGCAGTCCGGGACTAGCGGGAGCCAGTAAGTACGAGCAGTACTTC. It translates to CASSPGLAGASKYEQYF.

This sequence joins TRBV19 and TRBJ1-5; 8 nucleotides line up with TRBD1. In germline, CDR1 is LNHDA, CDR2 SQIVND (reference sequence). The CDR3 has 18 amino acids. The V gene end was trimmed by 5 bases and the J gene end by 0 bases; junction bases not matched to a gene: 12. CDR3 sequence reads: CASSFLLGQGVSNQPQHF. The CDR3 coding sequence is TGTGCCAGTAGTTTCCTCCTTGGACAGGGTGTTAGCAATCAGCCCCAGCATTTT.

The chain recombines TRBV5-1 with TRBJ1-3, with D perhaps TRBD1 (6 bases). The CDR3 runs 16 residues. V was clipped by 4 bases and J by 0 bases, with 14 bases between them. CDR1 is SGHRS and CDR2 is YFSETQ in the germline V gene. CDR3 nucleotide sequence: TGCGCCAGCAGCGTCGGGGGCTCGAGCTCTGGAAACACCATATATTTT. This codes for CASSVGGSSSGNTIYF.

This sequence joins TRBV2 and TRBJ1-3; D perhaps matches TRBD1 (6 bases). The V end was cut by 4 bases, the J end by 0 bases, with 10 bases between. The CDR3 has 15 amino acids. Germline lookup yields CDR1 SNHLY and CDR2 FYNNEI. CDR3 residues: CASSVTGYSGNTIYF. The CDR3 DNA is TGTGCCAGCAGTGTAACAGGGTACTCTGGAAACACCATATATTTT.

The V and J genes are TRBV20-1 and TRBJ1-5; a possible D gene is TRBD1 (5 bases). Trimming shortened V by 3 bases and J by 6 bases, and 9 bases separated the two germline ends. The CDR3 runs 12 residues. From germline, CDR1 is DFQATT and CDR2 SNEGSKA (reference sequence). The CDR3 DNA sequence: TGCAGTGCTAGTTCAGGGAGTCAGCCCCAGCATTTT. Its protein product is CSASSGSQPQHF.

This clone has just a few counts. The chain employs TRBV4-3 and TRBJ1-5, with 12 bases matching TRBD1. This CDR3 spans 18 amino acids. The trim removed 4 bases at V and 1 base at J, leaving 8 bases unmatched. Germline CDR1 LGHNA, CDR2 YSLEER. The CDR3 coding sequence is TGCGCCAGCAGCCCCCGGGACAGGGGGCGCGGAAGCAATCAGCCCCAGCATTTT. Translating gives CASSPRDRGRGSNQPQHF.

The rearrangement uses TRBV12-3 or TRBV12-4 and TRBJ2-1; D possibly corresponds to TRBD2 (6 bases). The CDR3 length is 11 residues. The germline V and J ends were trimmed by 2 bases and 15 bases, with 11 bases remaining between them. CDR3 residues: CASSLTGAGFF. The CDR3, as DNA: TGTGCCAGCAGTTTAACGGGAGCTGGGTTCTTC.

The chain carries TRBV14 and TRBJ2-7; D gene unclear. CDR1 is SGHDN, CDR2 FVKESK, per germline. V was shortened by 0 bases and J by 1 base, with 7 bases between the two germline ends. This CDR3 is built from 14 residues. The CDR3 reads CASSQEAVSYEQYF. The DNA for the CDR3 is TGTGCCAGCAGCCAAGAGGCAGTTTCCTACGAGCAGTACTTC.

V usage is TRBV15 and J usage is TRBJ2-1; D is undetermined. The CDR3 runs to 14 residues. Trimming removed 0 bases from V and 9 bases from J, with 12 bases in between. Per germline, CDR1 LNHNV and CDR2 YYDKDF (reference sequence). The CDR3 coding sequence is TGTGCCACCAGCAGAGAAAATGCACAAACTGAGCAGTTCTTC. Encoded protein: CATSRENAQTEQFF.

The CDR3 region is CASSEHPGRSSYEQYF. As DNA, the CDR3 is TGTGCCAGCAGTGAACATCCGGGACGGAGCTCCTACGAGCAGTACTTC. The chain recombines TRBV25-1 with TRBJ2-7; D is tentatively TRBD1 or TRBD2 (5 bases each). V was cut by 2 bases and J by 0 bases, with 14 bases left in between. From germline, CDR1 is MGHDK and CDR2 SYGVNS. This CDR3 contains 16 residues.

V and J are TRBV10-3 and TRBJ1-3; 7 bases are shared with TRBD1. The length of the CDR3 is 17 residues. Trimming at V came to 3 bases and at J to 0 bases, leaving 8 bases not matched to a gene. Looked up from germline, CDR1 is ENHRY and CDR2 is SYGVKD. CDR3 bases: TGTGCCATCAGTGACAATTTACAGGGGAACTCTGGAAACACCATATATTTT. It specifies CAISDNLQGNSGNTIYF.

This clone was seen only once. CDR3 sequence reads: CASGPGNSNQPQHF. CDR3 nucleotides: TGTGCCAGCGGGCCGGGAAACAGCAATCAGCCCCAGCATTTT. The chain combines TRBV2 with TRBJ1-5; D is ambiguous. CDR1 is SNHLY and CDR2 is FYNNEI in the germline V gene. Deletions cut 8 bases from V and 1 base from J, with 12 bases between. The CDR3 sequence is 14 residues long.

In this sample, this clone turned up once. This chain uses TRBV5-6 with TRBJ1-5; D gene unclear. V dropped 2 bases and J dropped 0 bases, with 9 bases sitting between them. The CDR3 sequence is 15 residues long. The germline V gene has CDR1 SGHDT and CDR2 YYEEEE. CDR3 coding DNA: TGTGCCAGCAGCTTTTACACGTATAGCAATCAGCCCCAGCATTTT. This gives the protein CASSFYTYSNQPQHF.

This chain links TRBV4-1 with TRBJ1-1; D is possibly TRBD1 (6 bases). The CDR3 is 14 amino acids. From germline, CDR1 is MGHRA and CDR2 YSYEKL. V was trimmed by 8 bases and J by 1 base, leaving 14 bases between them. The CDR3: CASRRGAGNTEAFF. The CDR3 DNA is TGCGCCAGCCGCCGGGGGGCCGGGAACACTGAAGCTTTCTTT.

V usage is TRBV9 and J usage is TRBJ1-5; D gene ambiguous. Per the germline V gene, CDR1 is SGDLS and CDR2 is YYNGEE. This CDR3 contains 15 residues. Trimming left V 0 bases short and J 0 bases short, with 7 bases between. This chain's CDR3 is CASSVGAYSNQPQHF. The CDR3 nucleotides read TGTGCCAGCAGCGTAGGGGCATATAGCAATCAGCCCCAGCATTTT.

V is TRBV19 and J is TRBJ1-1; D is perhaps TRBD1 (6 bases). CDR3 size: 13 residues. Between the trimmed V and J ends, which lost 4 bases and 6 bases, there was a span of 12 bases. Germline CDR1 and CDR2: LNHDA and SQIVND (reference sequence). CDR3 sequence reads: CASSTRTASEAFF. The CDR3 DNA reads as TGTGCCAGTAGTACCCGGACAGCGTCTGAAGCTTTCTTT.

The genes are TRBV6-6 and TRBJ1-1, with TRBD1 matching over 8 bases. Germline V gene sequence: CDR1 MNHNY, CDR2 SVGAGI (reference sequence). The ends lost 6 bases at V and 4 bases at J; junction bases unmatched: 4. The CDR3 extends over 13 amino acids. This chain's CDR3 is CASRTGVFTEAFF. The CDR3, as DNA: TGTGCCAGCAGGACAGGGGTCTTCACTGAAGCTTTCTTT.

The V gene is TRBV18, the J gene TRBJ2-3; D remains ambiguous. Germline V gene data show CDR1 as KGHSH and CDR2 as LQKENI. Trimming took 0 bases from V and 7 from J, leaving 14 bases between them. The CDR3 spans 15 residues. CDR3 bases: TGTGCCAGCTCACCACCGTTGGCGGACGCCAATACGCAGTATTTT. This encodes CASSPPLADANTQYF.

The genes are TRBV28 and TRBJ1-4; D is unresolved. Per germline, CDR1 MDHEN and CDR2 SYDVKM. There are 14 residues in the CDR3. The ends were cut back, 6 bases at V and 6 bases at J, with 14 bases in the middle. CDR3 sequence: CASRPGIPYEKLFF. CDR3 DNA sequence: TGTGCCAGCAGGCCTGGGATTCCCTATGAAAAACTGTTTTTT.

The chain joins TRBV24-1 to TRBJ2-1; perhaps TRBD1 as D (5 bases). The CDR3 totals 16 residues. Germline CDR1 KGHDR, CDR2 SFDVKD. Deletions cut 1 base from V and 6 bases from J, with 15 bases between. The CDR3 sequence: CATSDFQGDPTNEQFF. The CDR3 bases are TGTGCCACCAGTGATTTCCAGGGCGACCCGACCAATGAGCAGTTCTTC.

This sequence joins TRBV27 and TRBJ1-2; D may be TRBD1 (6 bases). CDR1 is MNHEY, CDR2 SMNVEV, per germline (reference sequence). V lost 5 bases and J lost 4, with 11 bases in between. The CDR3 runs to 13 residues. In DNA, the CDR3 is TGTGCCAGCAGTCCCCAGGGGTCCTATGGCTACACCTTC. As protein: CASSPQGSYGYTF.